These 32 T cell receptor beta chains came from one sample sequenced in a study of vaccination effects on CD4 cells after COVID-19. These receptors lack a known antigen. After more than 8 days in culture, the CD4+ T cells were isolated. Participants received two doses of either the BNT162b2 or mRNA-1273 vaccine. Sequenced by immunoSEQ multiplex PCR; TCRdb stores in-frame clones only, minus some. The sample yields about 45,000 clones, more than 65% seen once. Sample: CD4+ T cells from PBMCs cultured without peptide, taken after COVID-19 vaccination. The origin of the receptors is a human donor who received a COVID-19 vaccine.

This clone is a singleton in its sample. The CDR3 is CASSATGRPGNTIYF. The CDR3 nucleotides read TGTGCCAGTAGTGCGACAGGGAGACCTGGAAACACCATATATTTT. This sequence joins TRBV19 and TRBJ1-3, with 7 bases lining up with TRBD1. From germline, CDR1 is LNHDA and CDR2 SQIVND (reference sequence). The junction had 6 bases not matched to a gene; V was cut back by 5 bases and J by 2 bases. The CDR3 runs 15 residues.

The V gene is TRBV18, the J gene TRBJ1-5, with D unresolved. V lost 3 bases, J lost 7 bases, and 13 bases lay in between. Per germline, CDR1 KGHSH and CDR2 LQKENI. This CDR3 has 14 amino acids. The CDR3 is CASSPSGSGQPQHF. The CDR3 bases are TGTGCCAGCTCACCTTCAGGTTCGGGGCAGCCCCAGCATTTT.

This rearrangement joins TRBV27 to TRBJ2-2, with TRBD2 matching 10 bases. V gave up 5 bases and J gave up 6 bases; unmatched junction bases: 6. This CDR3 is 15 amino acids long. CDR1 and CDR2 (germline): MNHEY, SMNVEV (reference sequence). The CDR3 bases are TGTGCCAGCAGTCCGTGGACTAGCGGCTCCGGGGAGCTGTTTTTT. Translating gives CASSPWTSGSGELFF.

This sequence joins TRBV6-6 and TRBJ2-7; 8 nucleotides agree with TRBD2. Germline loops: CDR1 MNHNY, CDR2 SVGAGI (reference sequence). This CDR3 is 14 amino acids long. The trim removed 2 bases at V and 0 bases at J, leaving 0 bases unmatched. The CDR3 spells CASSYGTSSYEQYF. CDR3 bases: TGTGCCAGCAGTTACGGGACTAGCTCCTACGAGCAGTACTTC.

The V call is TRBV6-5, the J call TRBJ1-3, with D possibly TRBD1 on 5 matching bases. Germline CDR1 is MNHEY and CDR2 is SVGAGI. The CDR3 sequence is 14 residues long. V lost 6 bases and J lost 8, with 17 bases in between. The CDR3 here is CASRPQGSGHTIYF. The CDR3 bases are TGTGCCAGCAGGCCCCAGGGCTCCGGCCACACCATATATTTT.

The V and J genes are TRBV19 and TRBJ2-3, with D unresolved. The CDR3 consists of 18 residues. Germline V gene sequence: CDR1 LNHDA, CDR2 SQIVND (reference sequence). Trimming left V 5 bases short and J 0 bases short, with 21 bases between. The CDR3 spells CASSQTSSWLVSTDTQYF. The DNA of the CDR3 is TGTGCCAGTAGTCAGACCAGCTCCTGGCTAGTCAGCACAGATACGCAGTATTTT. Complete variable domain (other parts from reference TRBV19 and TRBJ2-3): DGGITQSPKYLFRKEGQNVTLSCEQNLNHDAMYWYRQDPGQGLRLIYYSQIVNDFQKGDIAEGYSVSREKKESFPLTVTSAQKNPTAFYLCASSQTSSWLVSTDTQYFGPGTRLTVL.

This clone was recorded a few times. CDR3 sequence (DNA): TGTGCCAGCCGGGGCGTGGGTCTCGGAAACACCATATATTTT. As protein: CASRGVGLGNTIYF. The chain employs TRBV6-6 and TRBJ1-3; the D gene is possibly TRBD1 (5 bases). The germline V gene has CDR1 MNHNY and CDR2 SVGAGI (reference sequence). Trimming took off 8 bases at V and 4 bases at J, with 15 bases between the two ends. The CDR3 totals 14 residues.

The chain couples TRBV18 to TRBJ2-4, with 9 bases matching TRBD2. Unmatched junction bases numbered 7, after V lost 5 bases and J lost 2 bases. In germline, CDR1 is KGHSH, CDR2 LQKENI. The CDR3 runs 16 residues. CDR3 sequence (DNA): TGTGCCAGCTCATCGACTAGCGGAGACCCCAAAAACATTCAGTACTTC. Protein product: CASSSTSGDPKNIQYF.

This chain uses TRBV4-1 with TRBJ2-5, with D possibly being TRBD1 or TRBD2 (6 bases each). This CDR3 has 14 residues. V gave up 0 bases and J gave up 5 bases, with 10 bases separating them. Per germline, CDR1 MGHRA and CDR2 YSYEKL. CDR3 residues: CASSQEGGPETQYF. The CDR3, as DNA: TGCGCCAGCAGCCAAGAAGGGGGGCCGGAGACCCAGTACTTC.

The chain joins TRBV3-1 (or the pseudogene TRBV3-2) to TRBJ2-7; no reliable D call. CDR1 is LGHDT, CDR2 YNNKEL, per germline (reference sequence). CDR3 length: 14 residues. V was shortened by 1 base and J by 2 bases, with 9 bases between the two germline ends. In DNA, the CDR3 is TGTGCCAGCAGCCAAGTCCAAGGGCCCTACGAGCAGTACTTC. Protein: CASSQVQGPYEQYF.

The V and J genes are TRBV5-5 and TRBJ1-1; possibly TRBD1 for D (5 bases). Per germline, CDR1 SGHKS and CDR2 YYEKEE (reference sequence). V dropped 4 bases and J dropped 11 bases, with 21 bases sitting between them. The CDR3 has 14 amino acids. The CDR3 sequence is CASSPVGREVMAFF. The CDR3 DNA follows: TGTGCCAGCAGCCCAGTGGGCAGGGAGGTTATGGCTTTCTTT.

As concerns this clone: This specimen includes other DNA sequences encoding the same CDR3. CDR3 sequence (DNA): TGTGCCAGCTCACCGACGGTCGGGGAGACCCAGTACTTC. It is translated as CASSPTVGETQYF. This chain connects TRBV18 to TRBJ2-5; no definite D call. V gave up 3 bases and J gave up 5 bases, with 10 bases separating them. Germline V gene lookup returns CDR1 KGHSH and CDR2 LQKENI. The CDR3 totals 13 residues.

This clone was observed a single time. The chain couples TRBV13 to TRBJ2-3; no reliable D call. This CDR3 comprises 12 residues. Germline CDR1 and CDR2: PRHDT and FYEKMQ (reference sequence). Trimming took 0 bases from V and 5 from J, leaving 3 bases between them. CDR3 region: CASSLGGDTQYF. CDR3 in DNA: TGTGCCAGCAGCTTAGGTGGAGATACGCAGTATTTT.

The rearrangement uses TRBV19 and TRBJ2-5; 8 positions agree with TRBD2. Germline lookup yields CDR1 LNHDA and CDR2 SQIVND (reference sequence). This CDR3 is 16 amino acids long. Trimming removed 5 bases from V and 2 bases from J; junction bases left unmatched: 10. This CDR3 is CASSGFSGRVQETQYF. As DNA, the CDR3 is TGTGCCAGTAGTGGCTTCAGCGGGAGAGTTCAAGAGACCCAGTACTTC.

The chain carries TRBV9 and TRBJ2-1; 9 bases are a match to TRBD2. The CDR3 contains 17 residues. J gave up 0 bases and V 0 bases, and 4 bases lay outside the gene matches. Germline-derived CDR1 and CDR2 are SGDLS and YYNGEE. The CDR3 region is CASSVVAGVSSYNEQFF. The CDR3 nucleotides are TGTGCCAGCAGCGTAGTAGCGGGGGTGAGCTCCTACAATGAGCAGTTCTTC.

CDR3 DNA sequence: TGTGCCAGCTCACCAAGGTCACAAACAAATGAGCAGTTCTTC. Amino acids: CASSPRSQTNEQFF. The J gene is TRBJ2-1, the V gene TRBV18; D is ambiguous. V was trimmed by 2 bases and J by 7 bases, leaving 12 bases between them. Germline lookup yields CDR1 KGHSH and CDR2 LQKENI. The CDR3 spans 14 residues.

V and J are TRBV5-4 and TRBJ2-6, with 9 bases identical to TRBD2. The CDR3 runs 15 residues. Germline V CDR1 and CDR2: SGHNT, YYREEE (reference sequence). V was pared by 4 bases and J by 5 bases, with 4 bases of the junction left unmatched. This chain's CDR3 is CASSLGLAWANVLTF. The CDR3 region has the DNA TGTGCCAGCAGCCTGGGACTAGCTTGGGCCAACGTCCTGACTTTC.

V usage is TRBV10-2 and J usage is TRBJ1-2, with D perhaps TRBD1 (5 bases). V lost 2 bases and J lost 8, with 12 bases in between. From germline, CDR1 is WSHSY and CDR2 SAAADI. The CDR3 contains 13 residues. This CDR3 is CASSEGAGLGYTF. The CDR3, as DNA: TGCGCCAGCAGTGAGGGGGCAGGGTTGGGCTACACCTTC.

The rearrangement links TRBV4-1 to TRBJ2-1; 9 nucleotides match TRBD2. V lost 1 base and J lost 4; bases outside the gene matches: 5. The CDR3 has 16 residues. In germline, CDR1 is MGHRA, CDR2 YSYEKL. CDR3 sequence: CASSQVSGLAYNEQFF. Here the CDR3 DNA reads TGCGCCAGCAGCCAAGTGTCGGGACTAGCTTACAATGAGCAGTTCTTC.

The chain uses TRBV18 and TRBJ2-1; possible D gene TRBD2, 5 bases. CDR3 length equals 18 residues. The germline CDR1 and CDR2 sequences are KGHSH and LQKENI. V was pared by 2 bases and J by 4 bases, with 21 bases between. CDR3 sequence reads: CASSPMRDDRGNYNEQFF. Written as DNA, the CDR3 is TGTGCCAGCTCACCAATGAGGGATGACCGGGGAAATTACAATGAGCAGTTCTTC.

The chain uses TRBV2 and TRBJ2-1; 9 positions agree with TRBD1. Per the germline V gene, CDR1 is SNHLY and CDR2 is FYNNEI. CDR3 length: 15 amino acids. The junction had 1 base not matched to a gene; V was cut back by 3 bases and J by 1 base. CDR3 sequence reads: CASSEDRGSYNEQFF. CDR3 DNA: TGTGCCAGCAGTGAGGACAGGGGATCCTACAATGAGCAGTTCTTC.

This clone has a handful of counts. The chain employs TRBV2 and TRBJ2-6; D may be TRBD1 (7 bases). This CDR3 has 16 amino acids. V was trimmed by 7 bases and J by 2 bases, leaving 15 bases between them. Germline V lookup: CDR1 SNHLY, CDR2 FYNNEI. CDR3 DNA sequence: TGTGCCAGCAAGGAGGGGGCAAGGGCTGGGGCCAACGTCCTGACTTTC. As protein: CASKEGARAGANVLTF.

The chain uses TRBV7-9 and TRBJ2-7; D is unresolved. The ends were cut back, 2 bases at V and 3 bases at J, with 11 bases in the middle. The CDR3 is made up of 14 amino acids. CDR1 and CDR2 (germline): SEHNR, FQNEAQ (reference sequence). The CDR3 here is CASSLPGPIYEQYF. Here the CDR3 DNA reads TGTGCCAGCAGCTTACCTGGACCGATCTACGAGCAGTACTTC.

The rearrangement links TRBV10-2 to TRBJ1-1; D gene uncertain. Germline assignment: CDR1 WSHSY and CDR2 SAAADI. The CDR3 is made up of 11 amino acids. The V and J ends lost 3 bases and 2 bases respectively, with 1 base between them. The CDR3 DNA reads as TGCGCCAGCAGTGATAACACTGAAGCTTTCTTT. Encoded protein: CASSDNTEAFF.

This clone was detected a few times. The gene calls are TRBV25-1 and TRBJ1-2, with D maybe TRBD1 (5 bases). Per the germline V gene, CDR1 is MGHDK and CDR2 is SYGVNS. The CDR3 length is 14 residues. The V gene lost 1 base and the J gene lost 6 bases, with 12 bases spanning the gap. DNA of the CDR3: TGTGCCAGCAGTGAATCCGGACCAGGGAATGGCTACACCTTC. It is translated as CASSESGPGNGYTF.

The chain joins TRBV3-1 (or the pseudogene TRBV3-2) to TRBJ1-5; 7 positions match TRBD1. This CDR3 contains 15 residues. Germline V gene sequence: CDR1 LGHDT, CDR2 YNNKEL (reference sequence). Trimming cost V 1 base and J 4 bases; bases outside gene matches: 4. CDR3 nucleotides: TGTGCCAGCAGCCAAGCTACAGGGGAAAATCAGCCCCAGCATTTT. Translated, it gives CASSQATGENQPQHF.

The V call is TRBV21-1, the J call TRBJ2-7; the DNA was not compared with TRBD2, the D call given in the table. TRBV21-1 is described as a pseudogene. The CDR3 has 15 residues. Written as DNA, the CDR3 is TGTGCCAGCAGCGGGTGGGGACGGGGGTACTACGAGCAGTACTTC. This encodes CASSGWGRGYYEQYF.

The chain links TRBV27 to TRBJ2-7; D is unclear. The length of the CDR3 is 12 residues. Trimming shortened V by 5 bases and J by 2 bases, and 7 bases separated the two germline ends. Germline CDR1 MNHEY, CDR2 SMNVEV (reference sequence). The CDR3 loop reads CASSPSAYEQYF. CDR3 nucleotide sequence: TGTGCCAGCAGTCCGTCGGCCTACGAGCAGTACTTC.

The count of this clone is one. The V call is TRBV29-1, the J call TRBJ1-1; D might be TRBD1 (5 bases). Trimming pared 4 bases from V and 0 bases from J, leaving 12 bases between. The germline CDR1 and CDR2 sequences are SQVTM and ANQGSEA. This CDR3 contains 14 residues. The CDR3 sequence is CSVVRGNMNTEAFF. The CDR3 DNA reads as TGCAGCGTTGTTCGGGGGAACATGAACACTGAAGCTTTCTTT.

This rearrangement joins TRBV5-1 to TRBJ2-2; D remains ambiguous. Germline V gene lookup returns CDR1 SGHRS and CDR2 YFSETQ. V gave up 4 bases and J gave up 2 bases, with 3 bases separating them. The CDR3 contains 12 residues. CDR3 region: CASSHNTGELFF. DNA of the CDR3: TGCGCCAGCAGCCATAACACCGGGGAGCTGTTTTTT.

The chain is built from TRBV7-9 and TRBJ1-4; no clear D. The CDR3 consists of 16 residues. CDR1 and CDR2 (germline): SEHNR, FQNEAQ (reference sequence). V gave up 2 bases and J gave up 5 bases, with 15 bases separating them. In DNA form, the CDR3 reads TGTGCCAGCAGCTTATTGGCCACAGCTAAAAATGAAAAACTGTTTTTT. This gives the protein CASSLLATAKNEKLFF.

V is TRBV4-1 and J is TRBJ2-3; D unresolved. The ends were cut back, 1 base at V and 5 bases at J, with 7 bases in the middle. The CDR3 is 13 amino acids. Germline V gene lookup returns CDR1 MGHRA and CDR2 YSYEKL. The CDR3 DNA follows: TGCGCCAGCAGCCAAGTGGTGATAGATACGCAGTATTTT. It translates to CASSQVVIDTQYF.